Listed below are T cell receptor beta chains from one sample, sequenced in a study of T cell responses to AZD1222 COVID-19 vaccine. This table comes from immunoSEQ multiplex PCR, and its TCRdb copy is limited to in-frame clones, with some not included. Of 130,000 to 150,000 clones in the sample, approximately 89% were seen once. The sample consisted of peripheral blood, taken on day 0 of MenACWY control vaccination. These receptors originate from an adult in good health. Each CDR3 is given with its conserved first and last residue. The D gene is left open where the match is weak. Size tells how often a clone was seen (once, few, many) or the class of an expanded clone, and some rows leave it out.

d_call j_call v_call clone_size cdr3_aa cdr3_nt
TRBD1 TRBJ1-4 TRBV4-3 - CASSQNTGVEGEKLFF TGCGCCAGCAGCCAAAATACAGGGGTAGAGGGCGAAAAACTGTTTTTT
- TRBJ1-1 TRBV20-1 - CSARRNTEAFF TGCAGTGCTAGAAGAAACACTGAAGCTTTCTTT
- TRBJ1-5 TRBV18 - CASSPQGWGSGQPQHF TGTGCCAGCTCACCTCAGGGTTGGGGGTCAGGTCAGCCCCAGCATTTT
- TRBJ1-1 TRBV5-4 once CASSLATENTEAFF TGTGCCAGCAGCTTGGCCACCGAGAACACTGAAGCTTTCTTT
TRBD2 TRBJ2-7 TRBV18 - CASSPPHRGSSYEQYF TGTGCCAGCTCACCACCCCACCGCGGGAGCTCCTACGAGCAGTACTTC
- TRBJ1-5 TRBV7-2 once CASRPTVLGNQPQHF TGTGCCAGCAGGCCCACAGTCCTCGGCAATCAGCCCCAGCATTTT
TRBD1 TRBJ1-2 TRBV4-3 - CASSQGYTGGRNGYTF TGCGCCAGCAGCCAAGGGTATACAGGGGGTAGGAATGGCTACACCTTC
TRBD1 TRBJ1-1 TRBV10-3 - CAISEPPGQGQTEAFF TGTGCCATCAGTGAGCCGCCGGGACAGGGCCAGACTGAAGCTTTCTTT
TRBD1 TRBJ1-5 TRBV29-1 - CSVRAGGGQPQHF TGCAGCGTGAGGGCAGGGGGAGGTCAGCCCCAGCATTTT
- TRBJ1-1 TRBV7-3 - CASSFDTNTEAFF TGTGCCAGCAGCTTTGACACTAACACTGAAGCTTTCTTT
- TRBJ1-2 TRBV18 - CASSPAQGGYTF TGTGCCAGCTCACCAGCACAGGGTGGCTACACCTTC
TRBD1 TRBJ1-1 TRBV6-5 - CASKKQGIGTEAFF TGTGCCAGCAAGAAACAGGGGATCGGGACTGAAGCTTTCTTT
- TRBJ2-7 TRBV18 once CASSPGDREGYEQYF TGTGCCAGCTCACCAGGAGACCGGGAAGGGTACGAGCAGTACTTC
- TRBJ1-2 TRBV10-3 - CAVYAGYNGYTF TGTGCCGTCTACGCAGGGTATAATGGCTACACCTTC
- TRBJ1-2 TRBV19 once CASSLATEAGYTF TGTGCCAGTTCGTTGGCGACCGAGGCCGGCTACACCTTC
- TRBJ2-7 TRBV6-2/TRBV6-3 - CASSRGDSRSYEQYF TGTGCCAGCAGTAGGGGGGACAGCCGCTCCTACGAGCAGTACTTC
- TRBJ2-1 TRBV11-2 once CASSAYPGTRTYEQFF TGTGCCAGCAGCGCCTACCCCGGGACACGGACGTATGAGCAGTTCTTC
TRBD1 TRBJ1-4 TRBV18 - CASSPQRTGAEKLFF TGTGCCAGCTCACCACAGAGGACAGGGGCCGAAAAACTGTTTTTT
TRBD1 TRBJ2-7 TRBV5-6 - CASNRGQGIYEQYF TGTGCCAGCAACCGGGGACAGGGCATTTACGAGCAGTACTTC
TRBD1 TRBJ1-4 TRBV15 - CATSRPTGALGIQLFF TGTGCCACCAGCAGGCCTACAGGGGCCCTGGGAATACAACTGTTTTTT
- TRBJ2-3 TRBV28 - CASTLGGGDTQYF TGTGCCAGCACCCTAGGTGGGGGAGATACGCAGTATTTT
- TRBJ2-7 TRBV28 - CASRERSRTYEQYF TGTGCCAGCAGGGAGCGGAGTCGGACCTACGAGCAGTACTTC
- TRBJ2-1 TRBV28 - CASSPGGVSYNEQFF TGTGCCAGCAGTCCCGGGGGCGTATCATACAATGAGCAGTTCTTC
- TRBJ1-2 TRBV27 - CASSSPATGQGGYTF TGTGCCAGCAGTTCCCCGGCCACAGGGCAGGGGGGCTACACCTTC
TRBD1 TRBJ1-2 TRBV28 - CASSPPHYGQAGGYTF TGTGCCAGCAGTCCCCCCCATTACGGACAGGCGGGAGGCTACACCTTC
- TRBJ2-5 TRBV30 few CASTGREQETQYF TGTGCCTCAACTGGACGGGAACAAGAGACCCAGTACTTC
TRBD1 TRBJ2-7 TRBV7-9 few CASSSGTGGPYEQYF TGTGCCAGCAGCTCCGGGACAGGGGGCCCCTACGAGCAGTACTTC
- TRBJ2-7 TRBV5-4 - CASSLGGNYEQYF TGTGCCAGCAGCTTGGGAGGGAACTACGAGCAGTACTTC
- TRBJ2-2 TRBV5-4 - CASSLDNTGELFF TGTGCCAGCAGCTTGGATAACACCGGGGAGCTGTTTTTT
- TRBJ1-1 TRBV18 - CASSLVQVNTEAFF TGTGCCAGCTCACTGGTACAGGTGAACACTGAAGCTTTCTTT
- TRBJ1-3 TRBV7-2 - CASTLYRALSGNTIYF TGTGCCAGCACCCTCTACCGGGCCCTCTCTGGAAACACCATATATTTT
TRBD1 TRBJ1-4 TRBV30 - CAWNNGQANEKLFF TGTGCCTGGAACAATGGACAGGCTAATGAAAAACTGTTTTTT
TRBD1 TRBJ1-5 TRBV4-1 - CASSPRQGGQPQHF TGCGCCAGCAGCCCCCGACAGGGAGGTCAGCCCCAGCATTTT
TRBD2 TRBJ2-3 TRBV5-1 - CASSWVAGGVTDTQYF TGCGCCAGCAGCTGGGTAGCGGGAGGAGTCACAGATACGCAGTATTTT
- TRBJ2-7 TRBV2 once CASRDILFYEQYF TGTGCCAGCCGGGACATTCTGTTCTACGAGCAGTACTTC
- TRBJ1-2 TRBV18 - CASSPTQGDGYTF TGTGCCAGCTCACCGACTCAGGGAGATGGCTACACCTTC
- TRBJ2-1 TRBV6-5 - CASSYLRNGIYNEQFF TGTGCCAGCAGTTACTTGAGGAACGGGATCTACAATGAGCAGTTCTTC
- TRBJ1-1 TRBV4-2 - CASRQVGGGTEAFF TGTGCCAGCAGACAAGTGGGGGGGGGAACTGAAGCTTTCTTT
- TRBJ2-3 TRBV5-1 once CASSLLGTTDTQYF TGCGCCAGCAGCTTGCTGGGGACCACAGATACGCAGTATTTT
TRBD2 TRBJ2-5 TRBV7-3 - CASSFRTSGQETQYF TGTGCCAGCAGCTTCCGGACTAGCGGACAAGAGACCCAGTACTTC